This T cell receptor (beta chain) was documented in a study of T cell responses to AZD1222 COVID-19 vaccine. The CDR3 covers 15 residues. Germline CDR1 is SGHVS and CDR2 is FNYEAQ. V shed 4 bases and J 2 bases; nucleotides not matched to a gene: 7. With regard to this clone: Its target is unknown.

Libraries were prepared by immunoSEQ multiplex PCR; TCRdb keeps only in-frame clonotypes and omits some of them. This sample has over 50,000 clones; roughly four fifths occur once, and the top ten carry 26%. Study-wide results and caveats: Spike-specific TCR breadth and depth both grew after two AZD1222 doses. Mostly white British, mostly female donors; authors suggested clonal diversity may be underestimated.

This rearrangement joins TRBV7-6 to TRBJ2-5, with 7 bases that match TRBD2. This TCR derives from an adult who received the AZD1222 COVID-19 vaccine. The specimen comprised peripheral blood, sampled 28 days after the second AZD1222 dose. Here the CDR3 reads CASSSVGLEQETQYF. The DNA for the CDR3 is TGTGCCAGCAGCTCTGTCGGACTAGAGCAAGAGACCCAGTACTTC.